This entry lists 18 T cell receptor beta chains sequenced from one sample in a study of CD8 T cells in Susac syndrome. Random hexamers were used to reverse transcribe 0.5 to 1 ug of RNA. TCRdb passed the immunoSEQ multiplex PCR reads through MiXCR, listing each CDR3 protein once. The sample shows approximately 120,000 distinct CDR3 sequences, 90% to 96% of them seen only once. The specimen sequenced was CD4+ T cells from PBMCs. Source of these receptors: a human donor in good health.

This clonotype was seen just once. The rearrangement uses TRBV15 and TRBJ2-7; tentatively, D is TRBD1 (5 bases). V was pared by 0 bases and J by 0 bases, with 6 bases between. The germline V gene has CDR1 LNHNV and CDR2 YYDKDF (reference sequence). The CDR3 runs to 14 residues. CDR3 sequence reads: CATSRDRASYEQYF. CDR3 sequence (DNA): TGTGCCACCAGCAGAGACAGGGCCTCCTACGAGCAGTACTTC.

The chain uses TRBV7-3 and TRBJ2-2, with 8 nucleotides matching TRBD2. The V gene's germline CDR1 is SGHTA and CDR2 FQGTGA. Trimming at V came to 1 base and at J to 3 bases, leaving 10 bases not matched to a gene. The CDR3 is 18 residues long. CDR3: CASSLKGLGFGDTGELFF. CDR3 DNA: TGTGCCAGCAGCTTAAAGGGACTAGGTTTCGGAGACACCGGGGAGCTGTTTTTT.

CDR3 sequence (DNA): TGCGCCAGCAGCTTTGTGGACAGGGTGGACACCGGGGAGCTGTTTTTT. Its protein is CASSFVDRVDTGELFF. The rearrangement joins TRBV5-1 to TRBJ2-2; 8 positions match TRBD1. The V and J ends lost 2 bases and 3 bases, in that order; junction bases with no gene match: 6. This CDR3 has 16 amino acids. From germline, CDR1 is SGHRS and CDR2 YFSETQ.

This chain uses TRBV15 with TRBJ1-2; TRBD1 is a possible D gene (5 bases). The CDR3 length is 16 residues. V gave up 0 bases and J gave up 6 bases, with 17 bases separating them. The germline V gene encodes CDR1 LNHNV and CDR2 YYDKDF (reference sequence). The CDR3 is CATSRDVVPGHNGYTF. The CDR3 nucleotides are TGTGCCACCAGCAGAGATGTAGTACCCGGACACAATGGCTACACCTTC.

The chain links TRBV2 to TRBJ1-1, with D perhaps TRBD1 (6 bases). The CDR3 is 14 amino acids. The germline V gene has CDR1 SNHLY and CDR2 FYNNEI. Trimming cost V 4 bases and J 5 bases, with 14 bases left between them. CDR3 bases: TGTGCCAGCAGTGGCCCCAACAGGGTTACTGAAGCTTTCTTT. This sequence encodes CASSGPNRVTEAFF.

This rearrangement joins TRBV20-1 to TRBJ2-5; D remains unclear. With 0 bases removed from V and 4 bases from J, the gap between germline ends came to 12 bases. CDR1 and CDR2 (germline): DFQATT, SNEGSKA (reference sequence). The CDR3 length is 14 residues. CDR3 loop: CSARDPRVGETQYF. Here the CDR3 DNA reads TGCAGTGCTAGAGATCCTAGGGTTGGAGAGACCCAGTACTTC.

The V gene is TRBV20-1, the J gene TRBJ1-1; weak D call: TRBD1 (5 bases). Trimming took 1 base from V and 0 from J, leaving 6 bases between them. The CDR3 spans 13 residues. The germline CDR1 and CDR2 sequences are DFQATT and SNEGSKA (reference sequence). DNA of the CDR3: TGCAGTGCTAGAGGGGGGGTGAACACTGAAGCTTTCTTT. Its translation: CSARGGVNTEAFF.

This chain connects TRBV7-9 to TRBJ1-5; weak D call: TRBD1 (5 bases). V was trimmed by 5 bases and J by 5 bases, leaving 10 bases between them. The CDR3 runs 13 residues. Germline CDR1 SEHNR, CDR2 FQNEAQ (reference sequence). For the CDR3, the DNA is TGTGCCAGCAGCCCTGGGGGTGATCAGCCCCAGCATTTT. This encodes CASSPGGDQPQHF.

In its sample, this clonotype was seen once. This chain joins TRBV27 and TRBJ2-1; 10 bases map to TRBD2. CDR1 MNHEY and CDR2 SMNVEV come from the germline V gene (reference sequence). The CDR3 is 15 amino acids. V was clipped by 4 bases and J by 9 bases; unmatched bases: 9. The CDR3 sequence: CASSSPASGRVEQFF. DNA of the CDR3: TGTGCCAGCAGTTCGCCGGCTAGCGGGAGAGTTGAGCAGTTCTTC.

The chain joins TRBV3-1 to TRBJ1-5, with D tentatively TRBD1 (5 bases). This CDR3 is built from 14 residues. Germline lookup yields CDR1 LGHDT and CDR2 YNNKEL (reference sequence). Between the trimmed V and J ends, which lost 1 base and 7 bases, there was a span of 11 bases. The CDR3 bases are TGTGCCAGCAGCCAAGGAGGGGCAAGACAGCCCCAGCATTTT. The encoded protein is CASSQGGARQPQHF.

This sequence joins TRBV9 and TRBJ1-1, with D perhaps matching TRBD1 (6 bases). The CDR3 is 13 residues long. Trimming removed 5 bases at V and 1 base at J, with 9 bases between. Per the germline V gene, CDR1 is SGDLS and CDR2 is YYNGEE. CDR3 DNA sequence: TGTGCCAGCAGAACAGGGCCGAACACTGAAGCTTTCTTT. Residues: CASRTGPNTEAFF.

This chain connects TRBV6-2 or TRBV6-3 to TRBJ2-7; 12 positions agree with TRBD1. Germline CDR1 MNHEY, CDR2 SVGEGT. CDR3 length: 14 amino acids. V gave up 6 bases and J gave up 10 bases; unmatched junction bases: 10. The CDR3: CASSSTGTGGEQYF. The DNA for the CDR3 is TGTGCCAGCAGCTCCACCGGGACAGGGGGCGAACAGTACTTC.

The V and J genes are TRBV24-1 and TRBJ2-7, with unresolved D. This CDR3 is 11 amino acids long. Germline lookup yields CDR1 KGHDR and CDR2 SFDVKD. V was trimmed by 4 bases and J by 5 bases, leaving 5 bases between them. CDR3 sequence: CATSEADEQYF. CDR3 DNA: TGTGCCACCAGTGAGGCGGACGAGCAGTACTTC.

The chain employs TRBV30 and TRBJ2-5; D may correspond to TRBD1 or TRBD2 (5 bases each). The ends were cut back, 5 bases at V and 9 bases at J, with 16 bases in the middle. Germline V gene lookup returns CDR1 GTSNPN and CDR2 SVGIG (reference sequence). This CDR3 is built from 12 residues. The CDR3, as DNA: TGTGCCTGGTCAGGGCGCAGCGGCCCCCAGTACTTC. It is translated as CAWSGRSGPQYF.

For the CDR3, the DNA is TGTGCCAGCAGTTTTAGACTAGCGGGGACCCCCCCTCCCGGGGAGCTGTTTTTT. Protein product: CASSFRLAGTPPPGELFF. The V and J genes are TRBV27 and TRBJ2-2, with 11 bases aligning to TRBD2. Germline V gene data show CDR1 as MNHEY and CDR2 as SMNVEV (reference sequence). The CDR3 runs to 18 residues. V dropped 3 bases and J dropped 6; count of bases not matched to a gene: 12.

The chain recombines TRBV7-6 with TRBJ2-1; maybe TRBD2 (6 bases). The germline V gene encodes CDR1 SGHVS and CDR2 FNYEAQ. This CDR3 spans 16 amino acids. Deletions cut 1 base from V and 4 bases from J, with 14 bases between. DNA for the CDR3: TGTGCCAGCAGCTTAGGTTCACTAGCTTCATACAATGAGCAGTTCTTC. This sequence encodes CASSLGSLASYNEQFF.

J is TRBJ2-2 and V is TRBV15; D remains ambiguous. Germline V lookup: CDR1 LNHNV, CDR2 YYDKDF (reference sequence). CDR3 size: 15 residues. The ends were cut back, 0 bases at V and 4 bases at J, with 9 bases in the middle. The CDR3 bases are TGTGCCACCAGCAGAGAAAAACGGCCCACCGGGGAGCTGTTTTTT. Protein product: CATSREKRPTGELFF.

This chain connects TRBV29-1 to TRBJ2-1, with 7 bases lining up with TRBD1. Losses at the gene ends were 7 bases for V and 1 base for J; bases not matched to a gene: 10. Germline CDR1 SQVTM, CDR2 ANQGSEA. The CDR3 consists of 15 residues. CDR3 coding DNA: TGCAGCGGCCGGGACAGCTACGGGTCCTACAATGAGCAGTTCTTC. Its protein is CSGRDSYGSYNEQFF.